This paragraph covers one T cell receptor (beta chain) sequence. The sample comes from a study of blood T cell repertoires in COVID-19. The wider study: The study drew acute and convalescent COVID-19 samples from the United States, Italy and Spain.

Assay used: immunoSEQ multiplex PCR; TCRdb lists only in-frame clones, some missing. The sample has around 65,000 clones, just over 90% seen once. Germline CDR1 KGHDR, CDR2 SFDVKD. Trimming removed 3 bases from V and 3 bases from J; junction bases left unmatched: 10. The CDR3 consists of 17 residues. This chain joins TRBV24-1 and TRBJ2-1; 7 bases are shared with TRBD1. This receptor was obtained from a human donor in a cohort sampled during active COVID-19. The specimen was peripheral blood. This CDR3 reads CATSDGGGQGVYNEQFF. In DNA, the CDR3 is TGTGCCACCAGTGATGGGGGCGGGCAGGGGGTCTACAATGAGCAGTTCTTC.